This TCR beta chain was obtained from a study of T and B cells in COVID-19 patients. TRB rearrangements were amplified by multiplex PCR with BIOMED2 TRB-A/B primers. Using its own MiXCR run on the multiplex PCR reads, TCRdb lists one record per CDR3 protein. The sample includes approximately 15,000 distinct CDR3 sequences, 25% to 35% of them seen just once. TRB was amplified from approximately 250-480 ng of blood genomic DNA. Germline CDR1 is LNHNV and CDR2 is YYDKDF (reference sequence). J lost 2 bases, V lost 3 bases, and 5 bases had no gene match. The CDR3 is made up of 16 amino acids. The material sequenced was blood. This clonotype was sampled from a human donor who had recovered from COVID-19. The chain couples TRBV15 to TRBJ2-3; TRBD1 matches at 10 bases. The CDR3, as DNA: TGTGCCACCAGCAGGGCCGGGACAGGGGACACAGATACGCAGTATTTT. It translates to CATSRAGTGDTDTQYF.